The clone carrying this TCR beta chain was seen only a few times. Antigen: not known. TCRdb analysed the 5' RACE reads with MiXCR anew, one entry per CDR3 protein. In the table there are 1.5 million or so distinct CDR3 sequences, about 31% of which are singletons. This sample is part of a study of identical twins. The donor group consisted entirely of healthy Caucasians. Trimming took 0 bases from V and 0 from J, leaving 8 bases between them. From germline, CDR1 is MNHEY and CDR2 SVGAGI. The CDR3 covers 15 residues. The study, taken as a whole, reports: The study based its conclusions on cross-sectional statistical analysis and did not follow the same donors. Among beta out-of-frame sequences, excess sharing between twins appeared weaker. Cord blood's abundant beta clonotypes had fewer insertions, unlike memory repertoires.

V and J are TRBV6-5 and TRBJ1-1; no clear D gene. The sequence derives from a newborn girl in good health. Sequencing was performed on cord blood. The CDR3 DNA reads as TGTGCCAGCAGTTACTCGACAAAAATGAACACTGAAGCTTTCTTT. Amino acid sequence: CASSYSTKMNTEAFF.